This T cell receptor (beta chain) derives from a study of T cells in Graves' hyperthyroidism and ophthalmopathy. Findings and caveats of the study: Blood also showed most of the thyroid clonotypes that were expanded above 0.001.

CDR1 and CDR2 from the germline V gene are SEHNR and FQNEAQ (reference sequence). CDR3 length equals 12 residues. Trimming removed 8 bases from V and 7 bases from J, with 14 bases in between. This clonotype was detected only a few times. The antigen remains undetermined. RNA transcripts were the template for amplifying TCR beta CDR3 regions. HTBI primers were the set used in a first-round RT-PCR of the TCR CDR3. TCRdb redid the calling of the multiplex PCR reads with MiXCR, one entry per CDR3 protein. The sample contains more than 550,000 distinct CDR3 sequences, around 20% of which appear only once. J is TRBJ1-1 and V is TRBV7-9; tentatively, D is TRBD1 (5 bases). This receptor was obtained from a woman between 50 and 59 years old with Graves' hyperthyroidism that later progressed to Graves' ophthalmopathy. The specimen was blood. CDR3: CASGGTLLEAFF. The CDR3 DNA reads TGTGCCAGCGGGGGGACCTTACTTGAAGCTTTCTTT.